This passage covers 24 T cell receptor beta chains from one sample sequenced in a study of cytomegalovirus exposure and HLA in healthy donors. With 60 Vbeta and 13 Jbeta primers, the PCR was carried out. This table comes from immunoSEQ multiplex PCR, and its TCRdb copy is limited to in-frame clones, with some not included. Of about 120,000 clones listed, about 8% are singletons. The sequenced material came from PBMCs. Receptors were obtained from a woman between 40 and 55 years old in good health and CMV-seropositive.

This clone turned up a few times. The gene calls are TRBV5-4 and TRBJ2-1; TRBD2 agrees at 12 bases. The CDR3 covers 15 residues. Germline V lookup: CDR1 SGHNT, CDR2 YYREEE (reference sequence). V shed 4 bases, J shed 9 bases, and the junction held 8 bases outside the gene matches. The CDR3 DNA is TGTGCCAGCAGCCCTAGCGGGGGGGCTCGTATTGAGCAGTTCTTC. It yields the protein CASSPSGGARIEQFF.

This clone occurred a few times. This chain joins TRBV25-1 and TRBJ2-2, with TRBD2 matching over 10 bases. The CDR3 consists of 16 residues. The J segment lost 3 bases and the V segment lost 2 bases, leaving 3 bases of the junction unmatched. The V gene's germline CDR1 is MGHDK and CDR2 SYGVNS. CDR3 in amino acids: CASSEVLAGDTGELFF. CDR3 sequence (DNA): TGTGCCAGCAGTGAAGTTCTAGCGGGGGACACCGGGGAGCTGTTTTTT.

This clone was detected only a few times. The V call is TRBV13, the J call TRBJ1-4; 7 bases are a match to TRBD1. Germline CDR1 PRHDT, CDR2 FYEKMQ (reference sequence). CDR3 size: 16 residues. With 5 bases clipped from V and 0 bases from J, the junction kept 6 bases outside the gene matches. CDR3 in amino acids: CASSTDGQATNEKLFF. The CDR3 coding sequence is TGTGCCAGCAGCACCGACGGACAGGCAACTAATGAAAAACTGTTTTTT.

The chain employs TRBV5-1 and TRBJ1-6, with 7 bases identical to TRBD1. The CDR3 runs to 16 residues. Germline-derived CDR1 and CDR2 are SGHRS and YFSETQ. V dropped 4 bases and J dropped 7; count of bases not matched to a gene: 11. The CDR3 DNA is TGCGCCAGCAGCACTACAGGGGCCACAGGGAATTCACCCCTCCACTTT. This translates into CASSTTGATGNSPLHF.

The chain employs TRBV30 and TRBJ2-7; the match to TRBD1 covers 7 bases. Germline values: CDR1 GTSNPN, CDR2 SVGIG (reference sequence). This CDR3 region has 11 residues. The V gene end was trimmed by 6 bases and the J gene end by 9 bases; junction bases not matched to a gene: 8. The CDR3 nucleotides read TGTGCCTGCTTAACAGGGGAAGGGCAGTACTTC. Amino acids: CACLTGEGQYF.

This sequence joins TRBV7-9 and TRBJ1-2; weak D call: TRBD1 (6 bases). Looked up from germline, CDR1 is SEHNR and CDR2 is FQNEAQ (reference sequence). The CDR3 consists of 14 residues. Trimming took 5 bases from V and 0 from J, leaving 10 bases between them. The CDR3 sequence is CASSLQGANYGYTF. CDR3 DNA sequence: TGTGCCAGCAGCCTACAGGGAGCTAACTATGGCTACACCTTC.

This clone has a handful of counts. The chain links TRBV11-2 to TRBJ1-1; a possible D gene is TRBD1 (5 bases). Germline lookup yields CDR1 SGHAT and CDR2 FQNNGV. The CDR3 is 14 residues long. V lost 5 bases and J lost 1, with 11 bases in between. The CDR3 region is CASSIRVTNTEAFF. CDR3 DNA: TGTGCCAGCAGCATCAGGGTTACGAACACTGAAGCTTTCTTT.

In its sample, this clone was seen a few times. This sequence joins TRBV6-6 and TRBJ1-1; D may be TRBD1 (5 bases). The V gene's germline CDR1 is MNHNY and CDR2 SVGAGI (reference sequence). V was clipped by 0 bases and J by 3 bases, with 14 bases between them. CDR3 size: 16 residues. This CDR3 is CASSYSRAGGYTEAFF. Written as DNA, the CDR3 is TGTGCCAGCAGTTACTCCCGGGCCGGGGGTTACACTGAAGCTTTCTTT.

This clone occurred a few times. This chain connects TRBV6-4 to TRBJ2-3, with 9 bases that match TRBD2. The CDR3 totals 15 residues. Germline V gives CDR1 MRHNA, CDR2 SNTAGT. V lost 0 bases and J lost 4; bases outside the gene matches: 2. The CDR3 here is CASSDSSGGPDTQYF. CDR3 nucleotides: TGTGCCAGCAGTGACTCAAGCGGGGGGCCAGATACGCAGTATTTT.

This clone was observed a few times. The chain carries TRBV29-1 and TRBJ1-1; tentative D call: TRBD1 (5 bases). This CDR3 region has 11 residues. The germline gives CDR1 SQVTM, CDR2 ANQGSEA. Trimming removed 2 bases from V and 5 bases from J, with 6 bases in between. The DNA of the CDR3 is TGCAGCGTTGAAAAGGGGACTGAAGCTTTCTTT. It yields the protein CSVEKGTEAFF.

The genes are TRBV2 and TRBJ2-3, with 7 bases aligning to TRBD2. The CDR3 length is 15 residues. V shed 4 bases, J shed 0 bases, and the junction held 4 bases outside the gene matches. From germline, CDR1 is SNHLY and CDR2 FYNNEI. The CDR3 reads CASSGASGSTDTQYF. The CDR3 DNA follows: TGTGCCAGCAGTGGGGCTAGCGGAAGCACAGATACGCAGTATTTT. Full variable domain (remainder filled in from reference TRBV2 and TRBJ2-3): EPEVTQTPSHQVTQMGQEVILRCVPISNHLYFYWYRQILGQKVEFLVSFYNNEISEKSEIFDDQFSVERPDGSNFTLKIRSTKLEDSAMYFCASSGASGSTDTQYFGPGTRLTVL.

The rearrangement uses TRBV5-4 and TRBJ2-1, with D possibly matching TRBD2 (6 bases). Germline lookup yields CDR1 SGHNT and CDR2 YYREEE (reference sequence). With 4 bases removed from V and 10 bases from J, the gap between germline ends came to 12 bases. The CDR3 spans 12 residues. DNA for the CDR3: TGTGCCAGCAGCCCCCCGGGGGTAGAGCAGTTCTTC. It translates to CASSPPGVEQFF.

The chain recombines TRBV29-1 with TRBJ1-3; TRBD1 might be the D (5 bases). Germline lookup yields CDR1 SQVTM and CDR2 ANQGSEA. This CDR3 is 14 amino acids long. V was shortened by 6 bases and J by 4 bases, with 16 bases between the two germline ends. The chain's CDR3 is CSVASGGKGNTIYF. Here the CDR3 DNA reads TGCAGCGTCGCTTCTGGGGGGAAGGGAAACACCATATATTTT.

The rearrangement joins TRBV6-1 to TRBJ1-4; no definite D call. The length of the CDR3 is 14 residues. Trimming stripped 8 bases from V and 3 bases from J, with 13 bases between. Germline V gene lookup returns CDR1 MNHNS and CDR2 SASEGT. CDR3: CASRHYGANEKLFF. CDR3 DNA: TGTGCCAGCCGCCATTACGGGGCTAATGAAAAACTGTTTTTT.

This clone has just a few counts. The chain is built from TRBV7-2 and TRBJ2-3; D is unresolved. Trimming left V 5 bases short and J 1 base short, with 10 bases between. CDR3 length: 14 amino acids. Germline V CDR1 and CDR2: SGHTA, FQGNSA. This CDR3 reads CASSRSPGTDTQYF. CDR3 bases: TGTGCCAGCAGCCGGTCCCCGGGCACAGATACGCAGTATTTT.

The rearrangement links TRBV7-8 to TRBJ2-7; a possible D gene is TRBD1 (5 bases). This CDR3 is 14 amino acids long. Per germline, CDR1 SGHVS and CDR2 FQNEAQ. The V gene lost 2 bases and the J gene lost 6 bases, with 14 bases spanning the gap. This CDR3 is CASSLRQGWGEQYF. The DNA of the CDR3 is TGTGCCAGCAGCTTACGTCAGGGTTGGGGCGAGCAGTACTTC.

This clone appeared once. The V gene is TRBV18, the J gene TRBJ2-7; TRBD1 might be the D (6 bases). Trimming stripped 3 bases from V and 3 bases from J, with 15 bases between. Germline V gene lookup returns CDR1 KGHSH and CDR2 LQKENI. The CDR3 runs 15 residues. DNA for the CDR3: TGTGCCAGCTCACCCGGGGCAGGGGAAGGCTACGAGCAGTACTTC. Encoded protein: CASSPGAGEGYEQYF.

V is TRBV18 and J is TRBJ2-7; 7 positions match TRBD2. The J segment lost 3 bases and the V segment lost 5 bases, leaving 7 bases of the junction unmatched. Per germline, CDR1 KGHSH and CDR2 LQKENI. CDR3 length equals 14 residues. CDR3 sequence: CASSTGGGDYEQYF. The DNA of the CDR3 is TGTGCCAGCTCAACGGGCGGGGGTGACTACGAGCAGTACTTC.

V is TRBV19 and J is TRBJ1-4; TRBD1 might be the D (5 bases). Germline V gene lookup returns CDR1 LNHDA and CDR2 SQIVND (reference sequence). Trimming removed 6 bases from V and 6 bases from J, with 11 bases in between. The CDR3 covers 13 residues. The chain's CDR3 is CASRFGGYEKLFF. The CDR3 region has the DNA TGTGCCAGTAGGTTCGGGGGTTATGAAAAACTGTTTTTT.

The table lists this clone with a few counts. V gene TRBV11-3 combines with J gene TRBJ2-1, with 9 nucleotides matching TRBD2. This CDR3 is 15 amino acids long. Per germline, CDR1 SGHNT and CDR2 YENEEA. With 1 base clipped from V and 3 bases from J, the junction kept 1 base outside the gene matches. The CDR3 here is CASSLASGVYNEQFF. CDR3 DNA sequence: TGTGCCAGCAGCTTAGCTAGCGGGGTCTACAATGAGCAGTTCTTC.

This clone has a handful of counts. The CDR3 DNA sequence: TGTGCCAGCAGGGCCATGGACAGACAAACGGAGACCCAGTACTTC. Its translation: CASRAMDRQTETQYF. The rearrangement joins TRBV6-5 to TRBJ2-5; the D gene is possibly TRBD1 (6 bases). The CDR3 sequence is 15 residues long. Trimming removed 6 bases from V and 5 bases from J, with 19 bases in between. The germline V gene encodes CDR1 MNHEY and CDR2 SVGAGI.

The genes are TRBV19 and TRBJ1-4; TRBD1 might be the D (5 bases). Germline V CDR1 and CDR2: LNHDA, SQIVND (reference sequence). The CDR3 has 15 amino acids. V lost 7 bases and J lost 0, with 12 bases in between. This CDR3 is CASTLGTPTNEKLFF. CDR3 nucleotides: TGTGCCAGTACCCTCGGGACTCCAACTAATGAAAAACTGTTTTTT.

This chain links TRBV19 with TRBJ1-1; the D is unclear. Germline assignment: CDR1 LNHDA and CDR2 SQIVND (reference sequence). The V end lost 9 bases, the J end lost 3 bases, and 20 bases lay between the germline ends. The CDR3 runs 15 residues. CDR3 amino acids: CASSGEGRGDTEAFF. For the CDR3, the DNA is TGTGCCAGCTCTGGGGAGGGTAGAGGTGACACTGAAGCTTTCTTT.

Only a few counts were recorded for this clone. The chain has TRBV7-6 and TRBJ2-2; TRBD1 matches 8 bases. The germline V gene encodes CDR1 SGHVS and CDR2 FNYEAQ. The CDR3 runs to 16 residues. The ends lost 5 bases at V and 6 bases at J; junction bases unmatched: 11. In DNA form, the CDR3 reads TGTGCCAGCAGCATAACCGACAGGGGAAGAGCCGGGGAGCTGTTTTTT. Protein sequence: CASSITDRGRAGELFF. Looking up the rest from reference TRBV7-6 and TRBJ2-2 gives the full variable domain: GAGVSQSPRYKVTKRGQDVALRCDPISGHVSLYWYRQALGQGPEFLTYFNYEAQQDKSGLPNDRFSAERPEGSISTLTIQRTEQRDSAMYRCASSITDRGRAGELFFGEGSRLTVL.